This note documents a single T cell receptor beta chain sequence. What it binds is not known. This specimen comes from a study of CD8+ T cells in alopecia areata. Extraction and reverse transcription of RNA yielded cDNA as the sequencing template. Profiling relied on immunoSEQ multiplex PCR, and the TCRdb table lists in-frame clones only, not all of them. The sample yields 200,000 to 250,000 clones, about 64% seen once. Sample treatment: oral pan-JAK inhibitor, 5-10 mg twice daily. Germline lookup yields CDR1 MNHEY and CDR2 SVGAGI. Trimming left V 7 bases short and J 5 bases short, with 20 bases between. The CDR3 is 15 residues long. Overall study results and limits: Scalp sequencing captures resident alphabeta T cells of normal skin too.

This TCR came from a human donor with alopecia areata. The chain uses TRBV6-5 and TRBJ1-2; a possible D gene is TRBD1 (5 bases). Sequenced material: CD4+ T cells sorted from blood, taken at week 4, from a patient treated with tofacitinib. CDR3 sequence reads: CASTSGPGGTYGYTF. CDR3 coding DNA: TGTGCCAGCACCTCGGGACCGGGGGGAACTTATGGCTACACCTTC.